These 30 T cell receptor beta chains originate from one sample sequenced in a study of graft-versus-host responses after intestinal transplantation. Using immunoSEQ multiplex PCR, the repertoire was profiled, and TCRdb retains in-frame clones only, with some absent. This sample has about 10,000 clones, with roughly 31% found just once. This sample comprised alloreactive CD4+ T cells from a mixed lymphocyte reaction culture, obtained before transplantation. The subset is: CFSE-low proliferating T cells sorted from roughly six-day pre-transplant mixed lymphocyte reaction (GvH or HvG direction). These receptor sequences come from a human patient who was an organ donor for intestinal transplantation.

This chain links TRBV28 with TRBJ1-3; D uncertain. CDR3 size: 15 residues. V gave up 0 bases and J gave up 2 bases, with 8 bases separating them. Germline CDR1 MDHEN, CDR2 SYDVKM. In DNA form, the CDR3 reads TGTGCCAGCAGTTTATGGGCCAGTGCTGGAAACACCATATATTTT. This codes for CASSLWASAGNTIYF.

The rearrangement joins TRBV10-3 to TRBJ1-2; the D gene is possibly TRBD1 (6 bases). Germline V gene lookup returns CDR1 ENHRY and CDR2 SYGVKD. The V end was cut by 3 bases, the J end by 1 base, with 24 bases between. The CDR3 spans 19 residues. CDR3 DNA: TGTGCCATCAGTGAACAGGCGGTGGTTAGGGGGGCTAATAACTATGGCTACACCTTC. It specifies CAISEQAVVRGANNYGYTF.

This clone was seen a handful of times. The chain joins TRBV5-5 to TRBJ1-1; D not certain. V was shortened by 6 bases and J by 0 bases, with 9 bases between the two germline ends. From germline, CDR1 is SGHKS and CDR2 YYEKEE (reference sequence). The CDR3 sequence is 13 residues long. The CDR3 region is CASIRAVNTEAFF. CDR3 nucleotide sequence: TGTGCCAGCATTCGCGCCGTGAACACTGAAGCTTTCTTT. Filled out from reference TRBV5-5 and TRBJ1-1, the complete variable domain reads DAGVTQSPTHLIKTRGQQVTLRCSPISGHKSVSWYQQVLGQGPQFIFQYYEKEERGRGNFPDRFSARQFPNYSSELNVNALLLGDSALYLCASIRAVNTEAFFGQGTRLTVV.

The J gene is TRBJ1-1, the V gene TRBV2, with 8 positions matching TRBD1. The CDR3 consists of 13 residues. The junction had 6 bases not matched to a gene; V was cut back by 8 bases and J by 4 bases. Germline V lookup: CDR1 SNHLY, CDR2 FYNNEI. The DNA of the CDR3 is TGTGCCAGCTGGGACGACAGGGGCACTGAAGCTTTCTTT. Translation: CASWDDRGTEAFF. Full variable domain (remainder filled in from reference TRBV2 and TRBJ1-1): EPEVTQTPSHQVTQMGQEVILRCVPISNHLYFYWYRQILGQKVEFLVSFYNNEISEKSEIFDDQFSVERPDGSNFTLKIRSTKLEDSAMYFCASWDDRGTEAFFGQGTRLTVV.

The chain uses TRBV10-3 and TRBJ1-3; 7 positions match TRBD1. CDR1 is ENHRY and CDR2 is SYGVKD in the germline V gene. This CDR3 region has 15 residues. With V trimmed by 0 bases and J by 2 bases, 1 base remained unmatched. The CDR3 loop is CAISESTGTGNTIYF. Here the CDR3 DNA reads TGTGCCATCAGTGAGTCGACAGGGACTGGAAACACCATATATTTT.

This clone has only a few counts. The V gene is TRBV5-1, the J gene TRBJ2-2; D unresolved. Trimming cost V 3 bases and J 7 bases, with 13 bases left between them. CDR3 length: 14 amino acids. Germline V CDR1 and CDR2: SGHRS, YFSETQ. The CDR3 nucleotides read TGCGCCAGCAGCTGGCGACCCGGCCACGGGGAGCTGTTTTTT. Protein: CASSWRPGHGELFF.

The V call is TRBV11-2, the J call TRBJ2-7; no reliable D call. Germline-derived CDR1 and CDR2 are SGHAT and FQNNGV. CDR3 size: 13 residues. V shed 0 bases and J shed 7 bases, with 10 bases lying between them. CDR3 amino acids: CASSLEVLGEQYF. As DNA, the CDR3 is TGTGCCAGCAGCTTAGAGGTCCTTGGGGAGCAGTACTTC.

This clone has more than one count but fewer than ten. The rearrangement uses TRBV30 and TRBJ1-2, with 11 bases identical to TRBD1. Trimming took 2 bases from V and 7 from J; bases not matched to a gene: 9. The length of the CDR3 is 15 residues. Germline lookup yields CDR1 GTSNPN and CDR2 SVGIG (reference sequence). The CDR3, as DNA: TGTGCCTGGAGTCGCTTCGGACAGGGGGCAGTTGGCTACACCTTC. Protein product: CAWSRFGQGAVGYTF.

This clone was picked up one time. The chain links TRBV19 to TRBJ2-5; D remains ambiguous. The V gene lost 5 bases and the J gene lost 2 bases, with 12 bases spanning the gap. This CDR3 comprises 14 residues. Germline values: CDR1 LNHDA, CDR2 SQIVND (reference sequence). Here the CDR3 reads CASSFTETQETQYF. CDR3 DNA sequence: TGTGCCAGTAGTTTTACAGAGACTCAAGAGACCCAGTACTTC.

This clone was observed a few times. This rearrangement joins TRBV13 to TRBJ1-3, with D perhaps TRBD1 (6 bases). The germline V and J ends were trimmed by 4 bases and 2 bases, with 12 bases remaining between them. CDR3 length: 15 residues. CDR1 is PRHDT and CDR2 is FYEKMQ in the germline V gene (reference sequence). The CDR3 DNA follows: TGTGCCAGCAGCTCCCGGGGGGGGCCTGGAAACACCATATATTTT. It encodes CASSSRGGPGNTIYF.

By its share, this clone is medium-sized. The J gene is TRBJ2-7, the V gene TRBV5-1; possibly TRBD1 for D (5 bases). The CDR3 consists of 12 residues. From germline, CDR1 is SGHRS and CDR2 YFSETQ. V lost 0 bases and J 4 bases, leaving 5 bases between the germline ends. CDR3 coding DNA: TGCGCCAGCAGCTTGGACAGGTACGAGCAGTACTTC. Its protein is CASSLDRYEQYF.

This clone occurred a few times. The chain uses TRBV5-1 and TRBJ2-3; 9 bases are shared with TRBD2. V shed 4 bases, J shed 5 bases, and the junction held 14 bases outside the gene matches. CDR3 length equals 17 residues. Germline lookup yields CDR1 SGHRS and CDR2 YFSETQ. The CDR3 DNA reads TGCGCCAGCAGCATCGCCCGGGCTAGCGGGGTGGGAGATACGCAGTATTTT. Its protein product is CASSIARASGVGDTQYF. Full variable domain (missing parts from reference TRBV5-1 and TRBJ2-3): KAGVTQTPRYLIKTRGQQVTLSCSPISGHRSVSWYQQTPGQGLQFLFEYFSETQRNKGNFPGRFSGRQFSNSRSEMNVSTLELGDSALYLCASSIARASGVGDTQYFGPGTRLTVL.

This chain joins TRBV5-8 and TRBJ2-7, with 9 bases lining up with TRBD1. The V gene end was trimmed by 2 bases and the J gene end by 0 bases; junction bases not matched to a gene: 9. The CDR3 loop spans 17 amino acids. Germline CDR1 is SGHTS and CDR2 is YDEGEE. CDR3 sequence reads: CASSFYRDRERSYEQYF. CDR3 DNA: TGTGCCAGCAGCTTCTATCGGGACAGGGAGCGCTCCTACGAGCAGTACTTC.

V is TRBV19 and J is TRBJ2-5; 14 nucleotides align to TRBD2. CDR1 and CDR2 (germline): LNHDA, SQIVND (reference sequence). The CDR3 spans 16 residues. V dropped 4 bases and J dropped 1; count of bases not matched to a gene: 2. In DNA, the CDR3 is TGTGCCAGTAGTACCGGGACTAGCGGGGGCCAAGAGACCCAGTACTTC. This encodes CASSTGTSGGQETQYF.

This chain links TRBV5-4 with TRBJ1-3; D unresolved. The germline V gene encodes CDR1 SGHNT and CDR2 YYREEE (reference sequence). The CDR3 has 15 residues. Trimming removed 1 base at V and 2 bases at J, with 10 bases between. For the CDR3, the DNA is TGTGCCAGCAGCTTGCAGGCCATGGCTGGAAACACCATATATTTT. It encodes CASSLQAMAGNTIYF. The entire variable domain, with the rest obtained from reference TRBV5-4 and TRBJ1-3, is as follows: ETGVTQSPTHLIKTRGQQVTLRCSSQSGHNTVSWYQQALGQGPQFIFQYYREEENGRGNFPPRFSGLQFPNYSSELNVNALELDDSALYLCASSLQAMAGNTIYFGEGSWLTVV.

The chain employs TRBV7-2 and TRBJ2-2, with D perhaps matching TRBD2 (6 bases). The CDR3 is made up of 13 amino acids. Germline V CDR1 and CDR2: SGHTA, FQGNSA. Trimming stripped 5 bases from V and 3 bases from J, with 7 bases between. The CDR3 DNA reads TGTGCCAGCAGCCGGGACTACACCGGGGAGCTGTTTTTT. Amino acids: CASSRDYTGELFF. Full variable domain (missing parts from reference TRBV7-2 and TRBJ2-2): GAGVSQSPSNKVTEKGKDVELRCDPISGHTALYWYRQSLGQGLEFLIYFQGNSAPDKSGLPSDRFSAERTGGSVSTLTIQRTQQEDSAVYLCASSRDYTGELFFGEGSRLTVL.

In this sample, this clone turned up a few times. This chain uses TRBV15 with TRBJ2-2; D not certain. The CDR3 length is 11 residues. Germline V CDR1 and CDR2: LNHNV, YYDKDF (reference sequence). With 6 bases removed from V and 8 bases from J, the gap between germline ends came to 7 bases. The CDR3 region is CATSKQGELFF. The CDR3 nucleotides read TGTGCCACCAGTAAACAGGGGGAGCTGTTTTTT.

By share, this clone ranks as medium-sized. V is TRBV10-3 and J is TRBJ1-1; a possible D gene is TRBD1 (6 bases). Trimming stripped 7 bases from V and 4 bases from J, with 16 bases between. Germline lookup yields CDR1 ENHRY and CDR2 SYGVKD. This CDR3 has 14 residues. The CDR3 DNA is TGTGCCATCACCCTACAGGGTGGCGGCACTGAAGCTTTCTTT. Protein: CAITLQGGGTEAFF.

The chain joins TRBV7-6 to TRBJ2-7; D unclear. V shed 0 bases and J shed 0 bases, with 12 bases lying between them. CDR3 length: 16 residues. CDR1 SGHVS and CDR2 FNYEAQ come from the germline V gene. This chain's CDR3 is CASSLAGSSPSYEQYF. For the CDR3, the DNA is TGTGCCAGCAGCTTAGCAGGGTCTAGTCCCTCCTACGAGCAGTACTTC.

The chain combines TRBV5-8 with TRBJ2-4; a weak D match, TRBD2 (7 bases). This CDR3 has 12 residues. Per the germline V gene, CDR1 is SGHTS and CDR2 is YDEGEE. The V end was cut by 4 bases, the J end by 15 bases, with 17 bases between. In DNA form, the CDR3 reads TGTGCCAGCAGCCCGTCCGGGGGGCGGGCGTACTTC. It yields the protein CASSPSGGRAYF.

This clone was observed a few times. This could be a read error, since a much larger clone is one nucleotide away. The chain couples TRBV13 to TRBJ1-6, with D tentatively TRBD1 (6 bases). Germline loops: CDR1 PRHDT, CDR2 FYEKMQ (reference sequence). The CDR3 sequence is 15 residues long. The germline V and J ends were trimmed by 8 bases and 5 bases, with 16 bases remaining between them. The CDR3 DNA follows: TGTGCCAGCCGCGTAGGGGGGGGGCATAATTCACCCCTCCACTTT. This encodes CASRVGGGHNSPLHF.

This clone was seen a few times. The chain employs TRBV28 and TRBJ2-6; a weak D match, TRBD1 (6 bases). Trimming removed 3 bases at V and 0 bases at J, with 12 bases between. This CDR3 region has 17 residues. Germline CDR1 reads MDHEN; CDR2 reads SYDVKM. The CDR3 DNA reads TGTGCCAGCAGTTTGAACAGGGTTCCCTCTGGGGCCAACGTCCTGACTTTC. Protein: CASSLNRVPSGANVLTF.

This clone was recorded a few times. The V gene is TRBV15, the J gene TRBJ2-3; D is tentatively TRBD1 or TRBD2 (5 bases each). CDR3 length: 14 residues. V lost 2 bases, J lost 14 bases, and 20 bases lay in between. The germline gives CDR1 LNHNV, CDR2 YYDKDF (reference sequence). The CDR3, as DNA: TGTGCCACCAGCAGACCCGGTGAGGGGCGGGTAATGTATTTT. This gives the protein CATSRPGEGRVMYF.

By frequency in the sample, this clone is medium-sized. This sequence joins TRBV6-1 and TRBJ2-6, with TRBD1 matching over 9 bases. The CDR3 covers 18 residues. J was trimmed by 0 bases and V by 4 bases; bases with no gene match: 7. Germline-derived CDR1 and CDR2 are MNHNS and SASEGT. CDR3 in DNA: TGTGCCAGCAGTGGTTACAGGGGGCCGGTCTCTGGGGCCAACGTCCTGACTTTC. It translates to CASSGYRGPVSGANVLTF.

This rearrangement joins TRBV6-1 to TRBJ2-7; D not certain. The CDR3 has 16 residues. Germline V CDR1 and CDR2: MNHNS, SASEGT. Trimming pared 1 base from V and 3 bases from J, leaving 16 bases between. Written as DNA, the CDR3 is TGTGCCAGCAGTGAAGTGGCAGGCAAATTTTACTACGAGCAGTACTTC. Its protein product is CASSEVAGKFYYEQYF.

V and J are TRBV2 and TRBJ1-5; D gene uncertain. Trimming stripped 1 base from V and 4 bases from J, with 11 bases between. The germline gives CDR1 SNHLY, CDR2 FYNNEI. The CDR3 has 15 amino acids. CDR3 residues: CASSEDPRRNQPQHF. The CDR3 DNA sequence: TGTGCCAGCAGTGAAGACCCACGGCGAAATCAGCCCCAGCATTTT.

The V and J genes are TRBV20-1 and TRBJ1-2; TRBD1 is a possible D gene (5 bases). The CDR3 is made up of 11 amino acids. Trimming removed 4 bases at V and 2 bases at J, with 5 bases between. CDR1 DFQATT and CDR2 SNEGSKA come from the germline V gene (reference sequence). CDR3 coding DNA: TGCAGTGCTACAGGGAACTATGGCTACACCTTC. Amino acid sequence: CSATGNYGYTF.

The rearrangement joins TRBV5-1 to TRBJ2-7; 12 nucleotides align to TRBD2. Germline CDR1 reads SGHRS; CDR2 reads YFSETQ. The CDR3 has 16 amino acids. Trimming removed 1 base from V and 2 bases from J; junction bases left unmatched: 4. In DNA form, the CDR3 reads TGCGCCAGCAGCTTGACTAGCGGGGGGCTTACCTACGAGCAGTACTTC. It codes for CASSLTSGGLTYEQYF.

CDR3 protein: CASSPQLSGTGGITGVTQPQHF. CDR3 sequence (DNA): TGTGCCAGCAGCCCTCAGTTATCCGGGACAGGGGGCATCACAGGGGTCACTCAGCCCCAGCATTTT. The chain couples TRBV4-2 to TRBJ1-5; 12 nucleotides agree with TRBD1. Germline V gives CDR1 LGHNA, CDR2 YNFKEQ. The CDR3 consists of 22 residues. The V segment lost 4 bases and the J segment 6 bases; nucleotides outside the gene matches: 25.

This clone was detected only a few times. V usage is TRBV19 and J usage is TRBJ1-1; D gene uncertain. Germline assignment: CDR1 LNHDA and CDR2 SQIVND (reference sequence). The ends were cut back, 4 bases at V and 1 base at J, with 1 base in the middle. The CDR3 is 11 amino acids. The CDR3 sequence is CASSRNTEAFF. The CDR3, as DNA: TGTGCCAGTAGTAGGAACACTGAAGCTTTCTTT.